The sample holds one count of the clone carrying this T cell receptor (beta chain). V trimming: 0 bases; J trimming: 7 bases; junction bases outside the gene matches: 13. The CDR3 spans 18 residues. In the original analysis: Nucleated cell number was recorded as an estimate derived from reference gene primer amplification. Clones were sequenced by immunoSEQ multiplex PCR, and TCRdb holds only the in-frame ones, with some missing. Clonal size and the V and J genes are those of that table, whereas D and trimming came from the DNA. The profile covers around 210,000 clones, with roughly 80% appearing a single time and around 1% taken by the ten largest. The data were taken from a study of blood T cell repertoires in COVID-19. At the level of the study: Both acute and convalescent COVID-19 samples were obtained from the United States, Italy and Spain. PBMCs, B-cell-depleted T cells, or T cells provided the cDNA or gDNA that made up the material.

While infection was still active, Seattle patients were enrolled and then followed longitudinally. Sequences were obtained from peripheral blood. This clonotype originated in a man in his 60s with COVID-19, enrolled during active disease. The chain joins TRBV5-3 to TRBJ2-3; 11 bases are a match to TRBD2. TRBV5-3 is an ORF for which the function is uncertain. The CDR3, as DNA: TGTGCCAGAAGCTTGGAACTAAGCGGGACTAGCGGACCATATACGCAGTATTTT. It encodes CARSLELSGTSGPYTQYF.